Detailed here is one T cell receptor beta chain. Its antigen is currently unknown. Method: immunoSEQ multiplex PCR; TCRdb's copy keeps in-frame clones and lacks some. The sample has over 75,000 clones, around 87% seen once. The CDR3 has 14 residues. Trimming removed 8 bases from V and 4 bases from J; junction bases left unmatched: 10. Germline-derived CDR1 and CDR2 are MDHEN and SYDVKM. This sample was included in a study of graft-versus-host responses after intestinal transplantation. Study overall: Anti-thymocyte globulin induction was given to all recipients, followed by tacrolimus and steroids for around three years. Study results and caveats: Early declines in HvG clones that occurred post-transplant were associated with peak circulating GvH clone levels. Among recipient marrow samples, GvH clones were found; some appeared first in ileum or blood.

The sample in question was unstimulated CD8+ T cells sorted from spleen or lymph node cells, obtained before transplant. The gene calls are TRBV28 and TRBJ1-1; the match to TRBD1 covers 7 bases. This clonotype was sampled from a human donor who was the organ donor for an intestinal transplant. The CDR3: CASGETGISTEAFF. Here the CDR3 DNA reads TGTGCCAGCGGGGAGACAGGGATCAGCACTGAAGCTTTCTTT.